The rows below give T cell receptor beta chains drawn from one sample of a study of human T cells and chemical hapten exposure. TCRdb processed the RACE reads anew with MiXCR; each CDR3 protein has one entry. The table shows over 300,000 distinct CDR3 sequences, with about 5.1% occurring only once. Sequences were derived from whole blood, sampled in connection with sensitization to the hapten diphenylcyclopropenone (DPC). Receptors were obtained from a woman aged 50 to 60 with alopecia areata. Some clones in this sample may be carry-over from other donors' samples. Each CDR3 is given with its conserved first and last residue. A D gene is named only where the DNA matches it firmly. A clone size is listed for some rows: how often the clone was seen (once, few, many), or a class if it is expanded.

>NA|TRBJ1-5|NA|TRBV27|15
CASSQTGLSNQPQHF
TGTGCCAGCAGTCAAACAGGGTTGAGCAATCAGCCCCAGCATTTT
>many|TRBJ2-3|NA|TRBV28|14
CASSLLTSTDTQYF
TGTGCCAGCAGTTTATTAACTAGCACAGATACGCAGTATTTT
>NA|TRBJ1-3|NA|TRBV4-3|15
CASSQENQPGNTIYF
TGCGCCAGCAGCCAAGAAAACCAGCCAGGAAACACCATATATTTT
>few|TRBJ1-1|NA|TRBV7-2|13
CASSIVGNTEAFF
TGTGCCAGCAGCATTGTAGGGAACACTGAAGCTTTCTTT
>many|TRBJ2-1|NA|TRBV7-9|14
CASSLEDWYNEQFF
TGTGCCAGCAGCTTAGAGGACTGGTACAATGAGCAGTTCTTC
>few|TRBJ2-3|NA|TRBV6-2/TRBV6-3|12
CASSYSATSQYF
TGTGCCAGCAGTTACTCTGCAACCTCGCAGTATTTT
>few|TRBJ1-4|NA|TRBV5-1|15
CASSFTGNTNEKLFF
TGCGCCAGCAGCTTCACAGGAAACACTAATGAAAAACTGTTTTTT
>NA|TRBJ2-3|TRBD1|TRBV18|16
CASSPLTGAPPDTQYF
TGTGCCAGCTCACCGCTTACAGGGGCCCCGCCAGATACGCAGTATTTT
>many|TRBJ1-1|NA|TRBV27|14
CASSFIQGNTEAFF
TGTGCCAGCAGTTTCATACAGGGGAACACTGAAGCTTTCTTT
>many|TRBJ1-5|TRBD1|TRBV20-1|12
CSGAGGDQPQHF
TGCAGTGGGGCAGGGGGGGATCAGCCCCAGCATTTT
>many|TRBJ2-7|NA|TRBV12-3/TRBV12-4|13
CASSTSQQSGQYF
TGTGCCAGCAGTACCAGCCAGCAGTCAGGGCAGTACTTC
>NA|TRBJ1-4|NA|TRBV18|17
CASSPKSAVATNEKLFF
TGTGCCAGCTCACCAAAGTCCGCGGTTGCAACTAATGAAAAACTGTTTTTT
>many|TRBJ2-3|NA|TRBV7-2|14
CASSSDWRTDTQYF
TGTGCCAGCAGCTCGGACTGGCGCACAGATACGCAGTATTTT
>few|TRBJ1-1|NA|TRBV4-2|14
CASSTPDMNTEAFF
TGTGCCAGCAGCACTCCCGACATGAACACTGAAGCTTTCTTT
>many|TRBJ1-2|NA|TRBV6-5|14
CASSYSYRQSGYTF
TGTGCCAGCAGTTACTCCTACCGACAGAGCGGCTACACCTTC
>few|TRBJ2-3|NA|TRBV12-3/TRBV12-4|15
CASRDPGAYTDTQYF
TGTGCCAGCAGGGACCCCGGGGCATACACAGATACGCAGTATTTT
>many|TRBJ1-1|NA|TRBV2|13
CASRADLDTEAFF
TGTGCCAGCAGAGCAGACTTGGACACTGAAGCTTTCTTT